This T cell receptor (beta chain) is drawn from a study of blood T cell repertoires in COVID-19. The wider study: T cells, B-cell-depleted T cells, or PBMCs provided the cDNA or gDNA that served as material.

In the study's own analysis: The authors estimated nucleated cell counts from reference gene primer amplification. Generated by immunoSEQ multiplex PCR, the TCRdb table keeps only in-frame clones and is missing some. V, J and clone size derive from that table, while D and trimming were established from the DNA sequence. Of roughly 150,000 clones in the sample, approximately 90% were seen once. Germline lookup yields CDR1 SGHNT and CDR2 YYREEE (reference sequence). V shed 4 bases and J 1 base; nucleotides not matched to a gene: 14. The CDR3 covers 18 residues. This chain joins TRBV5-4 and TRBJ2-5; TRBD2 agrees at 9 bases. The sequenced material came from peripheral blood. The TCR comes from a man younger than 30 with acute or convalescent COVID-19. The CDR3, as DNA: TGTGCCAGCAGCCAACTCCCGGGTAGCGGGGGCCCCCAAGAGACCCAGTACTTC. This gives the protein CASSQLPGSGGPQETQYF.